This TCR beta chain was captured in a study of T cells in localized non-small cell lung cancer (TCRdb year 2020). Background on the whole study: Comparing tumors with uninvolved tumor-adjacent lungs, the study looked at the T cell repertoires of hundreds of patients with early-stage NSCLC. The cohort consisted of about 240 treatment-naive NSCLC patients whose localized lung tumors had been resected. A mean age of roughly 66 years was recorded for the NSCLC patients, of whom 120 to 150 were male and 85 to 110 were female. Findings and caveats that apply to the study as a whole: A median of roughly 60 of the top 100 tumor clones were detected in paired uninvolved adjacent lung, and 28 of these tumor clones were also found among the top 100 clones of the paired uninvolved adjacent lung. Uninvolved tumor-adjacent lung showed the highest T cell clonality, higher than tumor, which suggests more focused antigenic responses in the uninvolved tumor-adjacent lung. Because the study design was exploratory, TCR variables were selected using unadjusted p-values without false-discovery rate correction. Multi-region tumor sequencing was not performed, so intratumor heterogeneity could not be excluded. Higher blood T cell density associated with longer overall survival, while higher adjacent-lung clonality associated with shorter survival.

The immunoSEQ Assay was used to sequence TCR beta CDR3 regions from DNA. On the study's bioinformatics: T cell density was computed as TCR beta template counts normalized to usable DNA estimated by amplifying housekeeping genes. Using the preseqR package, richness was estimated by extrapolating to 120,000 templates for tissue samples and 400,000 templates for PBMC samples. Clonality was defined as one minus Pielou's evenness. Tissue-enriched TCRs were identified by differential abundance testing using productive amino-acid clonotypes, minimum total count 5 and alpha 0.1. The Jaccard Index and the Morisita Overlap Index were used to quantify repertoire overlap between compartments. TCR beta CDR3s were clustered by GLIPH together with public tetramer-defined viral CDR3s, and at least three viral sequences plus V-gene enrichment were required for viral motifs. The table comes from immuneACCESS by way of TCRdb, which keeps in-frame sequences with V and J called. Part of the clones is missing from these tables; in studies checked, under half for an unresolved V gene and the rest for unknown reasons. The D gene and trimming were derived from the DNA, and the V and J assignments and clone size from that table. The sample yields approximately 31,000 clones; approximately 88% were counted once. Of the sample, under 3% falls within the top ten clones.

A few counts support this clone. Which antigen it targets is not known. No clone much larger than this one lies a single base away; base qualities are absent. At diagnosis, peripheral blood, uninvolved tumor-adjacent lung and tumor were collected and were preserved as a mix of fresh-frozen and FFPE material. For TCR repertoire profiling, blood samples were analyzed in the form of peripheral blood mononuclear cells. From V the trimming removes 3 bases and from J it removes 4 bases, while the gene matches leave 8 bases of the junction unaccounted for. The CDR3 holds 15 amino acids from the cysteine to the phenylalanine. Only the CDR3 region is kept as DNA, spanning 45 bases read in frame from base 1. Based on the germline V gene, the CDR1 and CDR2 sequences are SGHTA and FQGTGA.

The sequences come from peripheral blood, collected before any cancer treatment. Here the chain combines TRBV7-3 and TRBJ2-7, with 8 bases in between that match TRBD2. The TCR was taken from a female donor over 55 with stage I lung adenocarcinoma. The nucleotide sequence is TGTGCCAGCAGCTTGAGCGGGAGTGGGCCTTACGAGCAGTACTTC. It codes for CASSLSGSGPYEQYF.